Below are 25 T cell receptor beta chains sequenced from a single sample in a study of blood T cell repertoires in COVID-19. Repertoires were generated with immunoSEQ multiplex PCR, while TCRdb's copy carries only in-frame clones and drops some. The data contain 150,000 to 200,000 clones, approximately 80% of them singletons. Sequenced sample: PBMCs or T cells enriched from blood (not recorded which). These receptors came from a woman aged 55-70 years who had recovered from COVID-19.

This chain joins TRBV28 and TRBJ2-7; 9 bases agree with TRBD1. The trim removed 4 bases at V and 7 bases at J, leaving 11 bases unmatched. Germline V lookup: CDR1 MDHEN, CDR2 SYDVKM. This CDR3 comprises 15 residues. The DNA for the CDR3 is TGTGCCAGCAGTTCCGGGACAGGGTTAAGTAGGGAGCAGTACTTC. Translation gives CASSSGTGLSREQYF.

CDR3 sequence (DNA): TGCGCCAGCAGCGACACAGGGGGGAGCTCCTACGAGCAGTACTTC. Its translation: CASSDTGGSSYEQYF. This chain connects TRBV5-1 to TRBJ2-7; the match to TRBD1 covers 8 bases. Germline CDR1 SGHRS, CDR2 YFSETQ. The CDR3 loop spans 15 amino acids. The V gene end was trimmed by 4 bases and the J gene end by 0 bases; junction bases not matched to a gene: 6.

This clone was seen only once. This chain connects TRBV6-1 to TRBJ1-3, with D maybe TRBD1 (6 bases). The CDR3 runs 20 residues. V was cut by 0 bases and J by 0 bases, with 21 bases left in between. Germline CDR1 reads MNHNS; CDR2 reads SASEGT. CDR3 residues: CASSEAAGVRGAISGNTIYF. The CDR3 DNA reads as TGTGCCAGCAGTGAAGCGGCCGGGGTCCGGGGGGCGATCTCTGGAAACACCATATATTTT.

This chain connects TRBV19 to TRBJ1-1; tentative D call: TRBD1 (5 bases). Trimming took off 10 bases at V and 4 bases at J, with 19 bases between the two ends. Germline V gives CDR1 LNHDA, CDR2 SQIVND (reference sequence). The CDR3 is 14 residues long. The DNA for the CDR3 is TGTGCCACACGCCTGGGGCCCGCTAGCACTGAAGCTTTCTTT. Residues: CATRLGPASTEAFF.

This clone was detected a few times. The V gene is TRBV6-5, the J gene TRBJ1-5; D possibly corresponds to TRBD1 (6 bases). The CDR3 totals 15 residues. Per germline, CDR1 MNHEY and CDR2 SVGAGI. V lost 7 bases to trimming and J lost 5 bases, with 18 bases between them. The CDR3 protein is CASTHRGEGDQPQHF. In nucleotides, the CDR3 is TGTGCCAGCACTCATAGGGGGGAGGGCGATCAGCCCCAGCATTTT.

This clone was detected once. V gene TRBV19 combines with J gene TRBJ1-5; 9 bases are a match to TRBD1. Germline V gene sequence: CDR1 LNHDA, CDR2 SQIVND (reference sequence). Losses at the gene ends were 7 bases for V and 1 base for J; bases not matched to a gene: 5. The CDR3 has 15 residues. The CDR3 DNA sequence: TGTGCCAGTACCCCGGGACAGGGAAGCAATCAGCCCCAGCATTTT. Protein: CASTPGQGSNQPQHF.

This clone was seen just once. The chain couples TRBV30 to TRBJ1-3; D remains unclear. The CDR3 sequence is 13 residues long. Germline CDR1 is GTSNPN and CDR2 is SVGIG (reference sequence). Trimming left V 7 bases short and J 0 bases short, with 10 bases between. The CDR3 nucleotides read TGTGCCTCTGGAGTCATCTCTGGAAACACCATATATTTT. Translated: CASGVISGNTIYF.

This clone has just one count. The V call is TRBV5-1, the J call TRBJ1-3; possibly TRBD1 for D (6 bases). From germline, CDR1 is SGHRS and CDR2 YFSETQ. The V end lost 6 bases, the J end lost 0 bases, and 13 bases lay between the germline ends. This CDR3 region has 15 residues. CDR3 in amino acids: CASKLTGLSGNTIYF. Here the CDR3 DNA reads TGCGCCAGCAAGTTGACAGGCCTCTCTGGAAACACCATATATTTT. The whole variable domain, remainder taken from reference TRBV5-1 and TRBJ1-3, is KAGVTQTPRYLIKTRGQQVTLSCSPISGHRSVSWYQQTPGQGLQFLFEYFSETQRNKGNFPGRFSGRQFSNSRSEMNVSTLELGDSALYLCASKLTGLSGNTIYFGEGSWLTVV.

The chain couples TRBV5-1 to TRBJ2-2; a possible D gene is TRBD1 (6 bases). CDR3 length: 15 amino acids. Trimming removed 3 bases at V and 0 bases at J, with 9 bases between. Germline V gene sequence: CDR1 SGHRS, CDR2 YFSETQ. In nucleotides, the CDR3 is TGCGCCAGCAGCTACGGACAGACGAACACCGGGGAGCTGTTTTTT. This translates into CASSYGQTNTGELFF.

The chain recombines TRBV6-1 with TRBJ1-5; D may be TRBD1 (6 bases). Between the trimmed V and J ends, which lost 4 bases and 1 base, there was a span of 14 bases. Germline V gene lookup returns CDR1 MNHNS and CDR2 SASEGT. The CDR3 runs 16 residues. CDR3 residues: CASSVTWTVSNQPQHF. The CDR3 DNA is TGTGCCAGCAGTGTAACCTGGACAGTCAGCAATCAGCCCCAGCATTTT.

The chain uses TRBV2 and TRBJ1-6; 8 bases agree with TRBD1. V shed 5 bases, J shed 8 bases, and the junction held 11 bases outside the gene matches. The CDR3 is 16 residues long. Germline CDR1 is SNHLY and CDR2 is FYNNEI. In nucleotides, the CDR3 is TGTGCCAGCAGTCATCGACCGGGACAGGTAGATTCACCCCTCCACTTT. It yields the protein CASSHRPGQVDSPLHF.

The chain couples TRBV5-1 to TRBJ2-5; tentatively, D is TRBD2 (6 bases). The length of the CDR3 is 14 residues. The germline V gene has CDR1 SGHRS and CDR2 YFSETQ. V shed 0 bases and J shed 5 bases, with 11 bases lying between them. The CDR3 nucleotides are TGCGCCAGCAGCTTGGTTCAGGAGGGGGAGACCCAGTACTTC. This gives the protein CASSLVQEGETQYF.

V and J are TRBV18 and TRBJ2-5, with 15 bases aligning to TRBD2. V shed 6 bases and J 1 base; nucleotides not matched to a gene: 3. This CDR3 spans 16 amino acids. The germline CDR1 and CDR2 sequences are KGHSH and LQKENI. CDR3: CASSAGLAGGQETQYF. CDR3 nucleotides: TGTGCCAGCTCGGCGGGACTAGCGGGGGGCCAAGAGACCCAGTACTTC.

The chain carries TRBV5-6 and TRBJ1-5; no definite D call. Looked up from germline, CDR1 is SGHDT and CDR2 is YYEEEE. The CDR3 runs to 16 residues. The V end lost 0 bases, the J end lost 0 bases, and 10 bases lay between the germline ends. For the CDR3, the DNA is TGTGCCAGCAGCTTGGGTATCGCGGATAGCAATCAGCCCCAGCATTTT. This encodes CASSLGIADSNQPQHF.

The CDR3: CASSLDPADEQFF. The DNA for the CDR3 is TGTGCCAGCAGCTTAGATCCCGCGGATGAGCAGTTCTTC. V usage is TRBV11-3 and J usage is TRBJ2-1; D unclear. The CDR3 has 13 amino acids. V was cut by 0 bases and J by 8 bases, with 8 bases left in between. The V gene's germline CDR1 is SGHNT and CDR2 YENEEA.

The V call is TRBV12-3 or TRBV12-4, the J call TRBJ1-1; D unresolved. Trimming cost V 5 bases and J 5 bases, with 12 bases left between them. The CDR3 extends over 13 amino acids. CDR3: CASSPEKRTEAFF. CDR3 DNA sequence: TGTGCCAGCAGTCCAGAGAAGAGGACTGAAGCTTTCTTT.

The rearrangement links TRBV9 to TRBJ2-3, with 7 nucleotides matching TRBD2. The CDR3 length is 15 residues. Germline CDR1 reads SGDLS; CDR2 reads YYNGEE. The junction had 3 bases not matched to a gene; V was cut back by 2 bases and J by 0 bases. For the CDR3, the DNA is TGTGCCAGCAGCGTTTCTAGCGGTAGCACAGATACGCAGTATTTT. Translated: CASSVSSGSTDTQYF.

The chain links TRBV10-3 to TRBJ1-3; D is possibly TRBD1 (6 bases). V lost 4 bases to trimming and J lost 4 bases, with 17 bases between them. Germline assignment: CDR1 ENHRY and CDR2 SYGVKD. The CDR3 totals 16 residues. CDR3 region: CAISGTNSGEGNTIYF. In nucleotides, the CDR3 is TGTGCCATCAGTGGAACTAATTCAGGGGAAGGAAACACCATATATTTT.

The chain recombines TRBV11-1 with TRBJ1-1; TRBD1 agrees at 7 bases. V lost 2 bases to trimming and J lost 6 bases; unmatched junction nucleotides: 9. Germline CDR1 SGHAT, CDR2 FQDESV (reference sequence). This CDR3 region has 15 residues. DNA of the CDR3: TGTGCCAGCAGCTTATCTGGGACAGACGGCGCTGAAGCTTTCTTT. Encoded protein: CASSLSGTDGAEAFF.

The J gene is TRBJ2-5, the V gene TRBV19; D is ambiguous. Germline V gene lookup returns CDR1 LNHDA and CDR2 SQIVND (reference sequence). V lost 9 bases and J lost 2, with 16 bases in between. This CDR3 spans 14 amino acids. CDR3 nucleotides: TGTGCCAGATCGACATCCCTAAGACAAGAGACCCAGTACTTC. Protein product: CARSTSLRQETQYF.

The CDR3 region has the DNA TGCGCCAGCAGCCAAGAGGGACTAGGGGCGAATGAGCAGTTCTTC. This encodes CASSQEGLGANEQFF. This sequence joins TRBV4-1 and TRBJ2-1; 8 bases align to TRBD2. V was pared by 0 bases and J by 7 bases, with 5 bases of the junction left unmatched. Germline loops: CDR1 MGHRA, CDR2 YSYEKL. There are 15 residues in the CDR3.

The V gene is TRBV11-2, the J gene TRBJ1-2; D is perhaps TRBD1 (5 bases). The length of the CDR3 is 14 residues. The V end was cut by 5 bases, the J end by 0 bases, with 10 bases between. Germline CDR1 and CDR2: SGHAT and FQNNGV. DNA for the CDR3: TGTGCCAGCAGCCCCAGGGTAGCTAACTATGGCTACACCTTC. Amino acid sequence: CASSPRVANYGYTF.

This clone was picked up many times. V gene TRBV19 combines with J gene TRBJ1-5; 9 bases fit TRBD1. Germline-derived CDR1 and CDR2 are LNHDA and SQIVND (reference sequence). V shed 6 bases and J 3 bases; nucleotides not matched to a gene: 6. The CDR3 length is 15 residues. Here the CDR3 reads CASRSGQGFNQPQHF. In DNA, the CDR3 is TGTGCCAGTAGGAGCGGACAGGGGTTCAATCAGCCCCAGCATTTT.

This clone has just one count. The chain links TRBV5-1 to TRBJ2-3, with D uncertain. The germline gives CDR1 SGHRS, CDR2 YFSETQ. The CDR3 totals 12 residues. Trimming left V 4 bases short and J 3 bases short, with 6 bases between. CDR3 coding DNA: TGCGCCAGCAGCCCCCAGACAGATACGCAGTATTTT. This codes for CASSPQTDTQYF. The full variable domain, with the rest looked up from reference TRBV5-1 and TRBJ2-3, is KAGVTQTPRYLIKTRGQQVTLSCSPISGHRSVSWYQQTPGQGLQFLFEYFSETQRNKGNFPGRFSGRQFSNSRSEMNVSTLELGDSALYLCASSPQTDTQYFGPGTRLTVL.

The chain has TRBV10-3 and TRBJ2-3; TRBD2 is a possible D gene (7 bases). Germline lookup yields CDR1 ENHRY and CDR2 SYGVKD. The CDR3 sequence is 15 residues long. V lost 6 bases and J 2 bases, leaving 15 bases between the germline ends. CDR3 sequence (DNA): TGTGCCATCAGCTCCGGGGGGCGTCCCACAGATACGCAGTATTTT. It is translated as CAISSGGRPTDTQYF.